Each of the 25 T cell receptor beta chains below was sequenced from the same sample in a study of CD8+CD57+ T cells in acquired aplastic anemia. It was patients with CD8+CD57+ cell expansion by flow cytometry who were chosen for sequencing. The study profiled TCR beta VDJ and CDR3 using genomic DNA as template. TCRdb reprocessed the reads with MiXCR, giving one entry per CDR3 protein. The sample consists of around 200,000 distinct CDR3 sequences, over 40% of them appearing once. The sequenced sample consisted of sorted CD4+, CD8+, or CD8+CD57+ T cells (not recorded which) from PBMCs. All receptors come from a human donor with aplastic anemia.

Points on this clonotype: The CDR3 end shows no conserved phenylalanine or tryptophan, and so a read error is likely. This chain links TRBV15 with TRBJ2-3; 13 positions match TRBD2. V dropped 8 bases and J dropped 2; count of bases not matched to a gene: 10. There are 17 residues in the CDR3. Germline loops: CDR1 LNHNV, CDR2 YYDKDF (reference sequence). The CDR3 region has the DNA TGTGCCACCTCAGGGACTAGCGGGGATCCGTACACAGATACGCAGTATTCT. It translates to CATSGTSGDPYTDTQYS.

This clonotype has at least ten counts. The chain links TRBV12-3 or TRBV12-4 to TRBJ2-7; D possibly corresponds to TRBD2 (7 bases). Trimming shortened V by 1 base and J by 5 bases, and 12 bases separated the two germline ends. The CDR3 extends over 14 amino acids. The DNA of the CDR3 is TGTGCCAGCAGTTTAGGGGGGGGGGCAAACGAGCAGTACTTC. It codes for CASSLGGGANEQYF.

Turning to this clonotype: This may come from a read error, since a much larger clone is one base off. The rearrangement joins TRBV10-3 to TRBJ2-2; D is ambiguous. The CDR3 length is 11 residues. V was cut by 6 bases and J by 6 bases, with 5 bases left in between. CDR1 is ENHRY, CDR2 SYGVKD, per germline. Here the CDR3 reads CAIRRAGELFF. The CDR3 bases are TGTGCCATCAGACGAGCCGGGGAGCTGTTTTTT.

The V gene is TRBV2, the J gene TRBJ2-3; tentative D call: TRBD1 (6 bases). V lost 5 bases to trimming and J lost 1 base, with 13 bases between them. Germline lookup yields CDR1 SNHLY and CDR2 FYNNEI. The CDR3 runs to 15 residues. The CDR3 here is CASSLQGGGTDTQYF. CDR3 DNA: TGTGCCAGCAGTTTACAGGGTGGAGGCACAGATACGCAGTATTTT. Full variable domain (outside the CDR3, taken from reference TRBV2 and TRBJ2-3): EPEVTQTPSHQVTQMGQEVILRCVPISNHLYFYWYRQILGQKVEFLVSFYNNEISEKSEIFDDQFSVERPDGSNFTLKIRSTKLEDSAMYFCASSLQGGGTDTQYFGPGTRLTVL.

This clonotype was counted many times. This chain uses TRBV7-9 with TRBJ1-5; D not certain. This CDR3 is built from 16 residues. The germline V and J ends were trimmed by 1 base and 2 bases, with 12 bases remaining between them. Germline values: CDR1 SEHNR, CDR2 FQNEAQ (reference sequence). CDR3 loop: CASSLGLGLGNQPQHF. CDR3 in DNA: TGTGCCAGCAGCTTAGGTTTAGGGCTTGGCAATCAGCCCCAGCATTTT.

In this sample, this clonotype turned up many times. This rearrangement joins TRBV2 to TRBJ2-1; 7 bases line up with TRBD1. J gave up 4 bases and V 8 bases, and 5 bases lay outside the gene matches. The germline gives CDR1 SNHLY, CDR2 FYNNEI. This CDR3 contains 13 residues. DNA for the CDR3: TGTGCCAGCCGGGACAGTAATTACAATGAGCAGTTCTTC. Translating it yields CASRDSNYNEQFF.

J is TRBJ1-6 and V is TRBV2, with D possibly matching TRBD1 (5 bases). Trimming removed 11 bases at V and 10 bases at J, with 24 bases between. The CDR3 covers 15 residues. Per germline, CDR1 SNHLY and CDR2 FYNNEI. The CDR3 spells CAGSPTGGLASPLHF. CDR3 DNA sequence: TGTGCCGGTTCTCCCACGGGGGGTCTTGCATCACCCCTCCACTTT.

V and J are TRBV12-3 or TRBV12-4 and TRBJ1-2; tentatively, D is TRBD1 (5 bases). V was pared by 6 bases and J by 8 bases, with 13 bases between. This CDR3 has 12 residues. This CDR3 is CASRRTLGGYTF. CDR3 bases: TGTGCCAGCAGACGGACATTGGGGGGCTACACCTTC.

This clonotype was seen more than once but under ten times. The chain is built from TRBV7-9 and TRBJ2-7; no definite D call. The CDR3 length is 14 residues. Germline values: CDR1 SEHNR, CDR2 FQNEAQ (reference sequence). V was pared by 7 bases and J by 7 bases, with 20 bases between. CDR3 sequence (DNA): TGTGCCAGCACCTGGGCCTCCCGGCTAGGGGAGCAGTACTTC. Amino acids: CASTWASRLGEQYF.

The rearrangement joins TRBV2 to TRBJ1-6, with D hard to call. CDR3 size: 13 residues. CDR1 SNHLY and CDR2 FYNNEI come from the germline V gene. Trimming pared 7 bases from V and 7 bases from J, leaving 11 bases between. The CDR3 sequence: CASKGGGNSPLHF. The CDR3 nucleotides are TGTGCCAGCAAGGGAGGAGGAAATTCACCCCTCCACTTT.

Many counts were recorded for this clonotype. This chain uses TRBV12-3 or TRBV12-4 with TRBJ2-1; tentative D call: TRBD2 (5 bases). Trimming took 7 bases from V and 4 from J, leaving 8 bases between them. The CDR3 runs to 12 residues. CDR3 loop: CASKEVYNEQFF. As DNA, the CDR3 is TGTGCCAGCAAGGAGGTTTACAATGAGCAGTTCTTC.

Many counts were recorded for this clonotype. The CDR3 sequence: CAAGERGLGNSPLHF. In DNA, the CDR3 is TGTGCCGCTGGGGAAAGGGGTCTAGGAAATTCACCCCTCCACTTT. The chain carries TRBV19 and TRBJ1-6, with D possibly matching TRBD1 (5 bases). The CDR3 covers 15 residues. Germline CDR1 reads LNHDA; CDR2 reads SQIVND (reference sequence). The V gene lost 11 bases and the J gene lost 7 bases, with 21 bases spanning the gap. Combining the CDR3 with reference TRBV19 and TRBJ1-6 gives the whole variable domain DGGITQSPKYLFRKEGQNVTLSCEQNLNHDAMYWYRQDPGQGLRLIYYSQIVNDFQKGDIAEGYSVSREKKESFPLTVTSAQKNPTAFYLCAAGERGLGNSPLHFGNGTRLTVT.

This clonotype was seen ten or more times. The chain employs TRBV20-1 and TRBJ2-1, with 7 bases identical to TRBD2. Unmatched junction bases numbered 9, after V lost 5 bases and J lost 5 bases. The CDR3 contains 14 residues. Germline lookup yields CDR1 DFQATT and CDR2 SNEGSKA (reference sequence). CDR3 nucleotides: TGCAGTGCTCCACCTGCGGGGGACGACAATGAGCAGTTCTTC. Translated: CSAPPAGDDNEQFF.

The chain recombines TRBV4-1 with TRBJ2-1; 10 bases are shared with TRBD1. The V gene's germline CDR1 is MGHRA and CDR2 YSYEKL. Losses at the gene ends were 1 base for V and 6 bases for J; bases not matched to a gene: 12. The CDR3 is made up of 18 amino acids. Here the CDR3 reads CASSQARGTGEFGNEQFF. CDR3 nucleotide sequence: TGCGCCAGCAGCCAAGCCCGGGGGACAGGGGAGTTTGGCAATGAGCAGTTCTTC.

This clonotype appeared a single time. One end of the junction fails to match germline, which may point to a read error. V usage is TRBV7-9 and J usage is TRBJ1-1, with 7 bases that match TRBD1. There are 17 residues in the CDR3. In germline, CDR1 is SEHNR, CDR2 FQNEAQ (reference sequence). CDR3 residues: CASSKETGLGMNTEAFF. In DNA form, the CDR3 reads TGTGCCAGCAGTAAAGAGACAGGGTTGGGGATGAACACTGAAGCATTCTTT. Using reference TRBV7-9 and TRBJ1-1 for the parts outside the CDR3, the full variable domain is DTGVSQNPRHKITKRGQNVTFRCDPISEHNRLYWYRQTLGQGPEFLTYFQNEAQLEKSRLLSDRFSAERPKGSFSTLEIQRTEQGDSAMYLCASSKETGLGMNTEAFFGQGTRLTVV.

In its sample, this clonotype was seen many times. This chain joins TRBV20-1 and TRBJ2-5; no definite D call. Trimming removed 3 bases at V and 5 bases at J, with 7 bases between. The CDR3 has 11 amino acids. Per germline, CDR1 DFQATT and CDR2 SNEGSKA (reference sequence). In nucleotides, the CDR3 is TGCAGTGCTAGTCATGTGGAGACCCAGTACTTC. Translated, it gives CSASHVETQYF.

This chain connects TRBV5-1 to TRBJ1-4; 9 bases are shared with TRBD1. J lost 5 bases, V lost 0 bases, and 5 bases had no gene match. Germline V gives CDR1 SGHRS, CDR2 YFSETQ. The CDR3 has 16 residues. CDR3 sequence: CASSLGTGTGNEKLFF. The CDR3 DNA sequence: TGCGCCAGCAGCTTGGGGACAGGGACAGGGAATGAAAAACTGTTTTTT.

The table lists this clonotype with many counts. The CDR3, as DNA: TGTGCCAGCAGTGTAAGGAACACTGAAGCTTTCTTT. This codes for CASSVRNTEAFF. The gene calls are TRBV2 and TRBJ1-1, with D uncertain. Germline CDR1 and CDR2: SNHLY and FYNNEI. V lost 4 bases, J lost 1 base, and 4 bases lay in between. The CDR3 totals 12 residues.

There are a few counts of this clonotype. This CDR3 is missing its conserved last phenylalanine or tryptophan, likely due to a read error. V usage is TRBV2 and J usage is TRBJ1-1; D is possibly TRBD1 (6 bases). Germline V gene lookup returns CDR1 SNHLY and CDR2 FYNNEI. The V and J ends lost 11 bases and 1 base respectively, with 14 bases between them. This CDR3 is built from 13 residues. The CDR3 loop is CAGKGQTNTEAFY. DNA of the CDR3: TGTGCCGGCAAGGGACAAACGAACACTGAAGCTTTCTAT.

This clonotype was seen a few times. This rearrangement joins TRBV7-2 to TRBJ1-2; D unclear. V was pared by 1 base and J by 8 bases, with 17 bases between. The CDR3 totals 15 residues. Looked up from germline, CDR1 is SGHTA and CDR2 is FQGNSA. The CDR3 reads CASSLEASSVRGYTF. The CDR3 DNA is TGTGCCAGCAGCTTAGAGGCGTCGTCGGTGCGGGGCTACACCTTC.

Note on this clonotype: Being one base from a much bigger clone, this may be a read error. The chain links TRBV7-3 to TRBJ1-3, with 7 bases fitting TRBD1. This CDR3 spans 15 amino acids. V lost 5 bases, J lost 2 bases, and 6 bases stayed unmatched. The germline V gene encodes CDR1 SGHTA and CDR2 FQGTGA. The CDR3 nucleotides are TGTGCCAGCAGCGAACCGACAGGGACTGGAAACACCATATATTTT. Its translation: CASSEPTGTGNTIYF.

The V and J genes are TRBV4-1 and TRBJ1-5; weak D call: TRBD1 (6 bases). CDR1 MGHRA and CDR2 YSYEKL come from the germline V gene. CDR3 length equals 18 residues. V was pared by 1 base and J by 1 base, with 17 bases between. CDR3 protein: CASSQAPGRGASNQPQHF. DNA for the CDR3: TGCGCCAGCAGCCAAGCCCCGGGTCGGGGGGCAAGCAATCAGCCCCAGCATTTT.

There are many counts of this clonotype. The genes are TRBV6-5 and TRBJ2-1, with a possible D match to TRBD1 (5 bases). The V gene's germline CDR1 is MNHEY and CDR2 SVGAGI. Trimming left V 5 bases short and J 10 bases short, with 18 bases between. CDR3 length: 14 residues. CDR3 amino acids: CASSETDRSREQFF. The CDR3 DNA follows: TGTGCCAGCAGTGAGACAGACCGTAGTAGGGAGCAGTTCTTC.

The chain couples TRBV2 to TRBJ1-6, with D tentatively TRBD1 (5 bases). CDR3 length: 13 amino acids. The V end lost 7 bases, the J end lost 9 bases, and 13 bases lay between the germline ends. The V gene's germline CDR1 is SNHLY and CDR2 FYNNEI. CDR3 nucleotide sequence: TGTGCCAGCATGGGGGGGATCACTTCACCCCTCCACTTT. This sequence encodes CASMGGITSPLHF. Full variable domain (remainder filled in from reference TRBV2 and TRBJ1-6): EPEVTQTPSHQVTQMGQEVILRCVPISNHLYFYWYRQILGQKVEFLVSFYNNEISEKSEIFDDQFSVERPDGSNFTLKIRSTKLEDSAMYFCASMGGITSPLHFGNGTRLTVT.

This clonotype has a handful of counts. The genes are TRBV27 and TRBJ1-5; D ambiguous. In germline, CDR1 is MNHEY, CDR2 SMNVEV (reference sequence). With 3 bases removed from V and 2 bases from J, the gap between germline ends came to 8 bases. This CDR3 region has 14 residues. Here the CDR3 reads CASSLEEGNQPQHF. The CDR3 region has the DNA TGTGCCAGCAGTTTGGAGGAGGGCAATCAGCCCCAGCATTTT.